These 26 T cell receptor beta chains were sequenced from one sample in a study of blood T cells in healthy people across ages. For the second PCR, which ran for roughly 7 to 11 cycles, a sample-barcoded 5' primer and a J-beta primer mix were used. TCRdb recomputed calls from the 5' RACE reads with MiXCR, one row per CDR3 protein. The data contain roughly 790,000 distinct CDR3 sequences, roughly 45% of them singletons. Sequencing used blood. Receptor source: a woman aged 60-70 years in good health.

The genes are TRBV6-5 and TRBJ1-1; TRBD1 matches 8 bases. CDR1 and CDR2 from the germline V gene are MNHEY and SVGAGI. The CDR3 loop spans 15 amino acids. V lost 5 bases to trimming and J lost 4 bases; unmatched junction nucleotides: 9. DNA of the CDR3: TGTGCCAGCAGTGTCCCAGGACAGGGCGGCACTGAAGCTTTCTTT. Protein product: CASSVPGQGGTEAFF.

V is TRBV28 and J is TRBJ1-2, with TRBD1 identical over 10 bases. The CDR3 is made up of 13 amino acids. V shed 7 bases, J shed 8 bases, and the junction held 7 bases outside the gene matches. Germline CDR1 is MDHEN and CDR2 is SYDVKM. CDR3 protein: CASTLGQGGGYTF. CDR3 DNA: TGTGCCAGCACCCTTGGACAGGGGGGCGGCTACACCTTC.

The CDR3 DNA reads as TGTGCCAGCAGTCCCTCCCCGGATTTCTACGAGCAGTACTTC. Its protein product is CASSPSPDFYEQYF. The gene calls are TRBV27 and TRBJ2-5; D is unresolved. The better agreement between TRBJ2-7 and the DNA end casts doubt on the J call. Germline CDR1 MNHEY, CDR2 SMNVEV (reference sequence). The CDR3 totals 14 residues.

The chain carries TRBV9 and TRBJ2-2; TRBD1 agrees at 9 bases. Germline V CDR1 and CDR2: SGDLS, YYNGEE. The J segment lost 1 base and the V segment lost 6 bases, leaving 7 bases of the junction unmatched. This CDR3 spans 16 amino acids. This CDR3 reads CASNVRGQGNTGELFF. Written as DNA, the CDR3 is TGTGCCAGCAACGTTAGGGGACAGGGGAACACCGGGGAGCTGTTTTTT.

The chain has TRBV12-3 or TRBV12-4 and TRBJ2-4; D is perhaps TRBD2 (5 bases). The closer fit of TRBJ2-5 to the DNA end suggests the J call may be wrong. CDR3 length: 15 amino acids. DNA of the CDR3: TGTGCCAGCGGAGGTACCCGGCCAAGTAAAGAGACCCAGTACTTC. Its translation is CASGGTRPSKETQYF.

The rearrangement joins TRBV29-1 to TRBJ2-1; D not certain. V lost 7 bases to trimming and J lost 6 bases, with 13 bases between them. Germline values: CDR1 SQVTM, CDR2 ANQGSEA. CDR3 length: 12 amino acids. The CDR3 protein is CSASESGNEQFF. CDR3 bases: TGCAGCGCCTCAGAATCAGGCAATGAGCAGTTCTTC.

This clonotype came up a few times. The chain recombines TRBV12-3 or TRBV12-4 with TRBJ1-2; 9 bases are a match to TRBD1. V shed 8 bases and J 8 bases; nucleotides not matched to a gene: 18. CDR3 length: 16 residues. CDR3 sequence (DNA): TGTGCCAGCGGCACCGGGACAGGGAGATTTGCGGGCGGCTACACCTTC. It encodes CASGTGTGRFAGGYTF.

This clonotype was seen a handful of times. The chain recombines TRBV12-3 or TRBV12-4 with TRBJ1-5; 9 bases map to TRBD1. V lost 6 bases to trimming and J lost 1 base; unmatched junction nucleotides: 7. This CDR3 has 16 residues. The CDR3 DNA follows: TGTGCCAGCAGCAGTGGGACAGGGAGAAGCAATCAGCCCCAGCATTTT. It specifies CASSSGTGRSNQPQHF.

This clonotype turned up a few times. The chain links TRBV4-3 to TRBJ1-1; D is unresolved. The length of the CDR3 is 13 residues. Between the trimmed V and J ends, which lost 0 bases and 5 bases, there was a span of 7 bases. The V gene's germline CDR1 is LGHNA and CDR2 YSLEER. The CDR3 reads CASSQDSRTEAFF. In nucleotides, the CDR3 is TGCGCCAGCAGCCAAGACAGTCGGACTGAAGCTTTCTTT.

This chain links TRBV14 with TRBJ2-7; D possibly corresponds to TRBD1 (6 bases). Germline V CDR1 and CDR2: SGHDN, FVKESK. The germline V and J ends were trimmed by 4 bases and 3 bases, with 10 bases remaining between them. The CDR3 runs to 13 residues. The CDR3 loop is CASSRQQGYEQYF. The CDR3 nucleotides read TGTGCCAGCAGCCGTCAACAGGGCTACGAGCAGTACTTC.

In this sample, this clonotype turned up a few times. J is TRBJ2-1 and V is TRBV7-9, with 13 bases identical to TRBD2. The V gene end was trimmed by 4 bases and the J gene end by 10 bases; junction bases not matched to a gene: 4. The CDR3 length is 14 residues. Germline V CDR1 and CDR2: SEHNR, FQNEAQ (reference sequence). The CDR3 nucleotides are TGTGCCAGCAGCTCTGGACTAGCGGGAGAAGAGCAGTTCTTC. It is translated as CASSSGLAGEEQFF.

The chain recombines TRBV7-3 with TRBJ2-1; TRBD2 matches at 9 bases. Per the germline V gene, CDR1 is SGHTA and CDR2 is FQGTGA. The CDR3 loop spans 17 amino acids. V lost 4 bases, J lost 1 base, and 8 bases stayed unmatched. CDR3 coding DNA: TGTGCCAGCAGCTCCCCTTTGGCGGGAGGGTCCTACAATGAGCAGTTCTTC. This gives the protein CASSSPLAGGSYNEQFF.

Notes on this clonotype: A single base separates this from a much larger clone, so it may be a read error. The rearrangement links TRBV29-1 to TRBJ2-7; maybe TRBD2 (6 bases). Trimming removed 3 bases at V and 8 bases at J, with 20 bases between. The CDR3 contains 14 residues. Germline lookup yields CDR1 SQVTM and CDR2 ANQGSEA. CDR3 in amino acids: CSVDETSRGLKQYF. In nucleotides, the CDR3 is TGCAGCGTTGATGAGACTAGTCGCGGACTTAAGCAGTACTTC.

V usage is TRBV28 and J usage is TRBJ2-7; TRBD1 or TRBD2 may be the D gene (5 bases each). The CDR3 has 19 amino acids. Germline V gene lookup returns CDR1 MDHEN and CDR2 SYDVKM. Deletions cut 3 bases from V and 0 bases from J, with 24 bases between. CDR3 residues: CASSFILGPQGASSYEQYF. The CDR3 coding sequence is TGTGCCAGCAGTTTCATCCTGGGGCCTCAGGGAGCGTCCTCCTACGAGCAGTACTTC.

This clonotype was observed a handful of times. This chain uses TRBV4-2 with TRBJ1-2; no definite D call. The germline V gene encodes CDR1 LGHNA and CDR2 YNFKEQ. Trimming shortened V by 0 bases and J by 7 bases, and 9 bases separated the two germline ends. This CDR3 spans 13 amino acids. This CDR3 reads CASSQDRISGYTF. In DNA form, the CDR3 reads TGTGCCAGCAGCCAAGACCGTATCAGTGGCTACACCTTC.

The chain recombines TRBV4-3 with TRBJ2-3, with D possibly TRBD2 on 5 matching bases. The germline CDR1 and CDR2 sequences are LGHNA and YSLEER. This CDR3 is 16 amino acids long. The germline V and J ends were trimmed by 1 base and 2 bases, with 13 bases remaining between them. The CDR3 loop reads CASSQAASGNTDTQYF. CDR3 DNA: TGCGCCAGCAGCCAAGCGGCCTCGGGAAACACAGATACGCAGTATTTT.

The CDR3 protein is CASSYSTPYDEQYF. In DNA, the CDR3 is TGTGCCAGCAGTTACTCGACCCCGTACGACGAGCAGTACTTC. The chain employs TRBV6-5 and TRBJ2-7; D is ambiguous. The CDR3 totals 14 residues. Between the trimmed V and J ends, which lost 0 bases and 5 bases, there was a span of 11 bases. Looked up from germline, CDR1 is MNHEY and CDR2 is SVGAGI.

V is TRBV9 and J is TRBJ2-4; 7 nucleotides match TRBD1. The J call may be incorrect, as the DNA end agrees better with TRBJ2-5. The V gene's germline CDR1 is SGDLS and CDR2 YYNGEE. The CDR3 is 17 amino acids. The CDR3 loop is CASSVAPLRDRKETQYF. The CDR3 DNA is TGTGCCAGCAGCGTAGCCCCACTTCGGGACAGAAAAGAGACCCAGTACTTC.

The chain carries TRBV6-2 or TRBV6-3 and TRBJ2-5; possible D gene TRBD1, 7 bases. The DNA matches TRBJ2-7 better at its end, which makes the J call doubtful. This CDR3 region has 14 residues. Germline CDR1 MNHEY, CDR2 SVGEGT. CDR3 in DNA: TGTGCCAGCAGTTCAGGGGCAGGGGGACTCGAGCAGTACTTC. Protein: CASSSGAGGLEQYF.

J is TRBJ1-1 and V is TRBV10-2, with 7 bases that match TRBD1. V gave up 2 bases and J gave up 1 base; unmatched junction bases: 7. CDR3 length: 16 residues. The germline gives CDR1 WSHSY, CDR2 SAAADI. CDR3 loop: CASSEPQGEKNTEAFF. The CDR3 DNA follows: TGCGCCAGCAGTGAGCCGCAGGGGGAAAAGAACACTGAAGCTTTCTTT.

The chain links TRBV20-1 to TRBJ2-7, with 8 bases matching TRBD2. Germline V gene sequence: CDR1 DFQATT, CDR2 SNEGSKA (reference sequence). V trimming: 3 bases; J trimming: 2 bases; junction bases outside the gene matches: 9. This CDR3 has 15 residues. The CDR3 region is CSASSPGLETYEQYF. The DNA of the CDR3 is TGCAGTGCTAGTTCACCGGGACTAGAAACCTACGAGCAGTACTTC.

The sample holds many counts of this clonotype. This chain joins TRBV20-1 and TRBJ2-7; no reliable D call. The V and J ends lost 0 bases and 2 bases respectively, with 14 bases between them. Germline assignment: CDR1 DFQATT and CDR2 SNEGSKA (reference sequence). The CDR3 consists of 15 residues. The CDR3 DNA is TGCAGTGCTAGAGATCTACGGAGCCGCCCCTACGAGCAGTACTTC. The encoded protein is CSARDLRSRPYEQYF.

This clonotype was found a few times. The chain couples TRBV9 to TRBJ2-6; the D is unclear. This CDR3 has 15 amino acids. The germline gives CDR1 SGDLS, CDR2 YYNGEE. V was shortened by 0 bases and J by 0 bases, with 4 bases between the two germline ends. The CDR3 region is CASSVGISGANVLTF. CDR3 bases: TGTGCCAGCAGCGTAGGGATCTCTGGGGCCAACGTCCTGACTTTC.

The rearrangement joins TRBV29-1 to TRBJ2-1; 11 positions match TRBD2. The V gene end was trimmed by 4 bases and the J gene end by 9 bases; junction bases not matched to a gene: 8. Germline V gene lookup returns CDR1 SQVTM and CDR2 ANQGSEA. The CDR3 is 14 residues long. The CDR3 loop is CSVAVTSGNGEQFF. CDR3 bases: TGCAGCGTTGCAGTGACTAGCGGGAACGGTGAGCAGTTCTTC.

The CDR3 spells CASSLVTSNAYNEQFF. CDR3 bases: TGTGCCAGCAGCTTGGTAACGTCCAATGCCTACAATGAGCAGTTCTTC. This chain joins TRBV13 and TRBJ2-1, with D uncertain. Germline assignment: CDR1 PRHDT and CDR2 FYEKMQ (reference sequence). The CDR3 has 16 amino acids. Trimming cost V 3 bases and J 2 bases, with 14 bases left between them.

The V gene is TRBV12-3 or TRBV12-4, the J gene TRBJ2-1; 8 bases match TRBD2. The junction had 1 base not matched to a gene; V was cut back by 3 bases and J by 6 bases. CDR3 length: 13 residues. The CDR3 here is CASSFGTSNEQFF. Here the CDR3 DNA reads TGTGCCAGCAGTTTCGGGACTAGCAATGAGCAGTTCTTC.